This TCR beta chain was found in a study of blood T cell repertoires in COVID-19. The wider study: From the United States, Italy and Spain came samples of acute and convalescent COVID-19. T cells, B-cell-depleted T cells, or PBMCs supplied cDNA or gDNA.

V lost 3 bases and J 9 bases, leaving 15 bases between the germline ends. CDR1 is SGDLS, CDR2 YYNGEE, per germline. The CDR3 totals 13 residues. The authors' processing: Nucleated cell counts were estimated from reference gene primer amplification. TCRdb keeps only in-frame clones here, not all; method: immunoSEQ multiplex PCR. The V and J calls and clone size come from that table; D and trimming were worked out from the DNA. The data contain fewer than 300,000 clones, about 85% of them singletons. This sequence joins TRBV9 and TRBJ1-1; the D gene is possibly TRBD1 (5 bases). Input material: peripheral blood. This sequence originates from a man aged 55-75 years who had recovered from COVID-19. CDR3 in amino acids: CASSETEGPQAFF. Here the CDR3 DNA reads TGTGCCAGCAGCGAGACAGAAGGGCCTCAAGCTTTCTTT.